This record looks at one T cell receptor beta chain sequence and its context. A few counts support this clone. The antigen this receptor binds is unknown. Per-nucleotide qualities are absent, and no much larger clonotype sits a single base away. This sample was taken from a study of blood T cell repertoires in COVID-19 (TCRdb year 2020). Some background on the complete study: The collaborator samples originated in the United States, Italy and Spain and spanned the acute and convalescent phases of COVID-19. The samples were drawn from two sources: the first 160 participants of the ongoing ImmuneRACE study, and over 950 subjects contributed by 6 global collaborators. A freely available public database, intended as a resource for researchers studying the immune response to SARS-CoV-2, is where the repertoires were released. Where HLA class I and class II types were available, the types were taken from metadata supplied by the sample provider, not from assay-based typing. The sample metadata nearly always contained a de-identified subject ID, COVID-19 status, age in years and sex. The prospective study material was composed of cDNA or gDNA derived from T cells, B-cell-depleted T cells, or PBMCs. Deeply sampled blood TCRbeta repertoires from subjects exposed to, actively infected with, or recovered from COVID-19 were included in the dataset.

Participants in the prospective study were enrolled through a virtual design, were aged about 18 to 100 years, and lived in 24 United States geographic areas. In the prospective study, participants were assigned to cohorts based on the clinical history participants reported in a screening survey and a study questionnaire. Recovered participants in ImmuneRACE Cohort 3 were defined as having two consecutive negative NP/OP PCR tests, clearance from a healthcare professional, or resolution of symptoms. In the prospective study, whole blood, serum and a nasopharyngeal or oropharyngeal swab were collected from each participant by mobile phlebotomists. Prospective study participants could optionally give additional blood draws and questionnaires over an approximately two-month period. Before DNA extraction, blood samples from the prospective study were shipped at room temperature or frozen. V loses 1 base at its end and J loses 4 bases; junction bases beyond the gene matches: 13. The germline V gene specifies MGHRA as CDR1 and YSYEKL as CDR2. The CDR3 holds 18 amino acids from the cysteine to the phenylalanine. Just the 54-base CDR3 DNA is kept, in frame starting at base 1.

TCRbeta CDR3 regions were amplified from genomic DNA using the immunoSEQ Assay, a bias-controlled multiplex PCR. The authors' pipeline ran thus. Nucleated cell counts per sample were estimated from amplification of reference gene primers within the assay. To quantify the absolute abundance of each unique TCRbeta CDR3 rearrangement, sequence reads were collapsed and filtered. For each sample, productive Simpson clonality was calculated as the square root of Simpson's diversity index across productive rearrangements. TCRdb took over this immuneACCESS table, retaining in-frame rearrangements with V and J assigned. Such tables are incomplete; in checked studies, under half of the missing clones stem from an unresolved V gene, and the remainder is unexplained. The V and J calls and the clone size are those of that table, but D and trimming were determined from the DNA. In all, the sample holds over 200,000 clones, and more than 80% of those were seen once. The ten largest clonotypes hold under 2% of the sample.

The paper as a whole reports these results and caveats: The amount of clinical and demographic metadata varied by source and participant and was provided uncurated.

The sequence links TRBV4-1 to TRBJ2-7; the central 10 bases match TRBD2. This receptor was identified in a man aged 60 to 69 who had recovered from COVID-19. The sample was PBMCs or T cells enriched from blood (not recorded which). For the CDR3, the sequence is CASSQATSGVVGRYEQYF. The nucleotide sequence reads TGCGCCAGCAGCCAAGCCACTAGCGGGGTAGTGGGGCGATACGAGCAGTACTTC.